The source of this TCR beta chain is a study of CD8 T cells in Susac syndrome. Study summary: Patients with Susac syndrome were therapy-naive, on corticosteroids, or on intravenous immunoglobulin alone at the time that blood was drawn.

On this clonotype: Antigen specificity is unknown.

Reverse transcription of about 0.45 to 1 ug RNA was performed with random hexamers. Amplification of TCR beta CDR3 across 54 Vbeta and 13 Jbeta was performed with immunoSEQ multiplex PCR. MiXCR was run by TCRdb on the immunoSEQ multiplex PCR reads, yielding one entry per CDR3 protein. The table lists about 240,000 distinct CDR3 sequences, approximately 95% of them singletons, with about 0.094% in the top ten. The V end was cut by 1 base, the J end by 7 bases, with 16 bases between. The CDR3 has 14 amino acids. Germline lookup yields CDR1 GTSNPN and CDR2 SVGIG (reference sequence). Whole-study findings and limits: The number of individuals included in the study's TCR sequencing and HLA analysis was acknowledged as relatively small. Clonal expansion was not observed in the Susac syndrome CD4+ T cell repertoires.

Material for sequencing was CD4+ T cells from PBMCs. The V call is TRBV30, the J call TRBJ1-2; D not certain. The source is a human donor with Susac syndrome. CDR3 sequence (DNA): TGTGCCTGGAGTGGACAACAACGCCGGGTTGGCTACACCTTC. Protein product: CAWSGQQRRVGYTF.